The clone carrying this TCR beta chain was counted only a few times. Original data processing: Amplification of reference gene primers was used by the study to estimate nucleated cell counts. Assay used: immunoSEQ multiplex PCR; TCRdb lists only in-frame clones, some missing. V and J calls plus clone size are reproduced from that table; the DNA served to infer D and trimming. The sample lists about 190,000 clones, roughly 80% seen once, with roughly 13% in the top ten. Trimming shortened V by 3 bases and J by 0 bases, and 11 bases separated the two germline ends. The CDR3 spans 15 residues. Germline V gives CDR1 SEHNR, CDR2 FQNEAQ (reference sequence). This specimen comes from a study of blood T cell repertoires in COVID-19. The wider study: T cells, B-cell-depleted T cells, or PBMCs provided the cDNA or gDNA that served as material.

The sequence derives from a man in his forties or fifties who had recovered from COVID-19. The chain joins TRBV7-9 to TRBJ1-1; the D gene is possibly TRBD1 (5 bases). Sequencing was carried out using peripheral blood. The CDR3 DNA follows: TGTGCCAGCAGCTTGCTAGGGGTAATGAACACTGAAGCTTTCTTT. It is translated as CASSLLGVMNTEAFF.